This TCR beta chain came from a study of T cell repertoires in cytomegalovirus infection (dated by TCRdb to between 2019 and 2020). For context, the study as a whole: Donor HLA type was relevant to the analysis, because carriage of CMV infection together with the matching HLA type was indicated by public TCR beta signatures.

Details on this clonotype: The clone's antigen remains unknown. One base away there is no much larger clone; base qualities are not given.

The paper as a whole reports these results and caveats: Cumulative frequency of public TCR beta family members discriminated carriers of CMV infection plus the relevant HLA type in this cohort and an independent 352-donor cohort. In the ex vivo response, HLA-C-restricted CMV-specific TCR beta clonotypes were dominant, and in two of eight donors the single most frequent clonotype came from this HLA-C-restricted group.

Sequencer: Illumina HiSeq 1500. Clones were called with MiXCR by TCRdb after fastp trimmed the public reads at Q25, and only in-frame beta chains were retained. Under each unique CDR3 protein, matching rows form one entry showing the most common genes and DNA. Here the sample has around 490,000 distinct CDR3 sequences; less than 30% occur a single time. The ten biggest clones cover about 12% of the sample. Taken from the germline V gene, the CDR1 and CDR2 loops are MGHRA and YSYEKL. The CDR3 goes from the cysteine to the phenylalanine over 15 residues. The only DNA kept is the CDR3, 45 bases in frame from the first base. Relative to germline, V is missing 3 bases and J is missing 1 base, with 4 bases of the junction outside any gene match.

This TCR derives from a human donor in good health (CMV status not recorded). Some clones in this sample may be carry-over from other donors' samples. The rearrangement joined TRBV4-1 to TRBJ1-1, with TRBD1 identical over 8 junction bases. Input material: PBMCs. The nucleotide sequence reads TGCGCCAGCAGCCAGATTGGGACAGGGAACACTGAAGCTTTCTTT. Translated, it reads CASSQIGTGNTEAFF.